This T cell receptor beta chain was sequenced in a study of neurological immune-mediated disorders. Germline CDR1 SGHAT, CDR2 FQNNGV. V lost 7 bases and J lost 0, with 12 bases in between. The length of the CDR3 is 14 residues. This clonotype was observed many times. The making of cDNA relied on 5'RACE with 10-nucleotide random UMIs. TCRdb passed the 5' RACE reads through MiXCR, listing each CDR3 protein once. The data contain about 40,000 distinct CDR3 sequences, 14% of them singletons. This sequence was found in a woman aged 60 to 75 with HTLV-1-associated myelopathy (HAM/TSP). The chain carries TRBV11-2 and TRBJ1-1; D is undetermined. Source material: CD4+ T cells from blood. The DNA of the CDR3 is TGTGCCAGCACCAGGTCGGTAGTGAACACTGAAGCTTTCTTT. Translation: CASTRSVVNTEAFF. Full variable domain (remainder filled in from reference TRBV11-2 and TRBJ1-1): EAGVAQSPRYKIIEKRQSVAFWCNPISGHATLYWYQQILGQGPKLLIQFQNNGVVDDSQLPKDRFSAERLKGVDSTLKIQPAKLEDSAVYLCASTRSVVNTEAFFGQGTRLTVV.